The source of this TCR beta chain is a study of PD-L1 blockade in urothelial cancer (dated by TCRdb to about 2017). General notes on the study: Therapy was started in the mid-2010s for all patients, and atezolizumab 1,200 mg was administered intravenously every 3 weeks. About 85% of the roughly 29 patients were identified as males with urothelial cancer of bladder origin, and a prior smoking history was reported by 18 of 29 patients. An ECOG performance status of 0 or 1 was recorded for the patients, and 0 to 3 prior chemotherapy regimens had been received by the patients. Blood samples were analyzed at 3 weeks after treatment start (second dose) and at 6 weeks after treatment start. Blood samples yielded a median of roughly 150,000 T cells and roughly 80,000 unique TCRs, with median clonality approximately 0.08. The study was an exploratory multi-omic analysis of somatic, immune and clinical correlates of response to PD-L1 blockade with atezolizumab in urothelial cancer. Pretreatment tumor samples, along with matched peripheral blood serially collected before and after atezolizumab treatment, were subjected to TCR sequencing. Durable clinical benefit was defined as a progression-free survival longer than 6 months, and TCR features were additionally tested against progression-free survival and overall survival. In the same patients who had TCR sequencing, pretreatment tumors also underwent whole exome sequencing and RNA sequencing. Eight to ten patients achieved durable clinical benefit and approximately 20 did not. Just over 28 patients had pretreatment blood TCR-seq, around 25 had at least one posttreatment blood collection, and around 25 had tumor TCR-seq.

What the authors observed across the whole study: At 3 weeks after the start of treatment, tumor-associated TCR clones in peripheral blood had expanded more in patients with durable benefit (n ≈ 20, p = 0.022). A pretreatment peripheral blood TCR clonality below the median was linked to improved progression-free and overall survival. Small sample size (n ≈ 30) and many exploratory analyses mean the results are intended to be hypothesis-generating.

This clone was seen a handful of times. Its binding antigen is unknown. No much larger clone exists at a distance of one base, and base qualities are not known. Measured from the cysteine to the phenylalanine, the CDR3 is 13 residues long. Only the CDR3 DNA stays, 39 bases, in frame from base 1. Taken from the germline V gene (reference sequence), the CDR1 and CDR2 loops are GTSNPN and SVGIG. Trimming takes 0 bases from V and 8 bases from J, and the germline ends sit 10 bases apart. The sample's time point label is to be understood as: peripheral blood 6 weeks after treatment start. The cohort comprised fewer than 35 patients with locally advanced or metastatic urothelial carcinoma treated at Memorial Sloan Kettering on a trial protocol. Peripheral blood mononuclear cells were collected pretreatment and during treatment, with between 1 and 8 total time points per patient. The Qiagen DNeasy Blood extraction kit was used to purify genomic DNA from total PBMCs and from tumor samples. PBMCs were collected pretreatment and during treatment, and were isolated and stored as previously described.

Each PCR received spiked-in synthetic TCR analog templates so that absolute template abundance could be estimated from read counts. The immunoSEQ assay was used to amplify TCRbeta CDR3 regions from genomic DNA with bias-controlled V and J gene primers. Sequencing of rearranged TCRbeta segments was done at approximately 20X coverage. The authors' pipeline ran thus. Sequencing errors were corrected by clustering, and CDR3s were annotated against IMGT so that V, D and J genes could be assigned. Downstream analyses used only productive TCRbeta rearrangements and left out out-of-frame or stop-codon sequences. Clonality was computed as one minus Shannon entropy normalized by the log of the number of unique productive sequences. Fisher's exact test with Benjamini-Hochberg correction, using a cutoff of adjusted p below 0.01, was how clones that differed between time points or between blood and tumor were identified. In its TCRdb copy, this immuneACCESS table keeps in-frame sequences only and misses some clones. Where compared with another copy, unresolved V genes explain less than half of these, and the others have no known cause. That table gives V, J and clone size, and the DNA gave D and trimming. The sample records tens of thousands of clones, about 86% of which are singletons. About 23% of the sample lies in the top ten.

The receptor chain draws on TRBV30 and TRBJ2-2; 6 matching bases give a weak D call of TRBD2. The sequence derives from a man between 60 and 70 years old with urothelial cancer. Sequenced material: PBMCs, taken around atezolizumab (anti-PD-L1) treatment. The sequence in DNA is TGTGCCTGGAGTGTAGGGCGGGGAGGGGAGCTGTTTTTT. Translated, it reads CAWSVGRGGELFF. Reference TRBV30 and TRBJ2-2 proteins supply the regions before and after the CDR3; the full variable domain is: SQTIHQWPATLVQPVGSPLSLECTVEGTSNPNLYWYRQAAGRGLQLLFYSVGIGQISSEVPQNLSASRPQDRQFILSSKKLLLSDSGFYLCAWSVGRGGELFFGEGSRLTVL.